These 23 T cell receptor beta chains originate from one sample sequenced in a study of T cell responses to AZD1222 COVID-19 vaccine. The data were produced by immunoSEQ multiplex PCR, yet TCRdb's version contains in-frame clones alone and is incomplete. The repertoire consists of roughly 180,000 clones, with about 89% occurring once and the leading ten covering 2.5% to 3%. Here the sequenced sample was peripheral blood, taken on day 0 of MenACWY control vaccination. The source of these receptors is an adult in good health.

V and J are TRBV25-1 and TRBJ2-7, with TRBD2 matching 12 bases. Germline V gene data show CDR1 as MGHDK and CDR2 as SYGVNS. J gave up 3 bases and V 6 bases, and 0 bases lay outside the gene matches. The length of the CDR3 is 13 residues. This CDR3 is CASRTSGGYEQYF. Here the CDR3 DNA reads TGTGCCAGCAGGACTAGCGGGGGCTACGAGCAGTACTTC.

As to this clone: One junction end disagrees with the germline gene, perhaps due to a read error. V usage is TRBV7-7 and J usage is TRBJ1-4; 9 bases align to TRBD1. Germline V gives CDR1 SSHAT, CDR2 FNYEAQ (reference sequence). The CDR3 sequence is 15 residues long. This CDR3 is CASSPGQGANEKLFF. In DNA, the CDR3 is TGTGCTAGCAGCCCGGGACAGGGCGCTAATGAAAAACTGTTTTTT.

The V gene is TRBV7-9, the J gene TRBJ2-5; 8 bases agree with TRBD2. V lost 5 bases, J lost 4 bases, and 21 bases stayed unmatched. The CDR3 spans 19 residues. The germline V gene has CDR1 SEHNR and CDR2 FQNEAQ (reference sequence). CDR3 sequence reads: CASSPGLAGGDLLGETQYF. CDR3 in DNA: TGTGCCAGCAGCCCCGGATTGGCGGGAGGAGATCTTTTGGGAGAGACCCAGTACTTC. Using reference TRBV7-9 and TRBJ2-5 for the parts outside the CDR3, the full variable domain is DTGVSQNPRHKITKRGQNVTFRCDPISEHNRLYWYRQTLGQGPEFLTYFQNEAQLEKSRLLSDRFSAERPKGSFSTLEIQRTEQGDSAMYLCASSPGLAGGDLLGETQYFGPGTRLLVL.

The chain carries TRBV10-3 and TRBJ2-1; D could derive from TRBD1 or TRBD2 (5 bases each). CDR1 and CDR2 (germline): ENHRY, SYGVKD. Between the trimmed V and J ends, which lost 8 bases and 2 bases, there was a span of 16 bases. This CDR3 is 15 amino acids long. CDR3 sequence reads: CAISARDQPYNEQFF. CDR3 coding DNA: TGTGCCATCTCCGCCAGGGACCAACCCTACAATGAGCAGTTCTTC.

The J gene is TRBJ2-7, the V gene TRBV7-9, with 7 bases fitting TRBD1. Trimming at V came to 3 bases and at J to 1 base, leaving 6 bases not matched to a gene. Germline CDR1 is SEHNR and CDR2 is FQNEAQ (reference sequence). The CDR3 totals 15 residues. The CDR3 region is CASSFPQGQSYEQYF. The CDR3 coding sequence is TGTGCCAGCAGCTTTCCACAGGGACAGTCCTACGAGCAGTACTTC.

As DNA, the CDR3 is TGTGCCAGCAGCTTAGGACCCTCTGGGTCAGATACGCAGTATTTT. It encodes CASSLGPSGSDTQYF. The chain carries TRBV7-9 and TRBJ2-3; no clear D. CDR1 is SEHNR and CDR2 is FQNEAQ in the germline V gene (reference sequence). Trimming removed 1 base at V and 4 bases at J, with 12 bases between. The CDR3 consists of 15 residues.

The CDR3 sequence is CASSDDGGFSGDGYTF. CDR3 nucleotides: TGTGCCAGCAGCGATGACGGTGGGTTCTCTGGGGATGGCTACACCTTC. The genes are TRBV9 and TRBJ1-2; D uncertain. The germline CDR1 and CDR2 sequences are SGDLS and YYNGEE. Trimming stripped 3 bases from V and 6 bases from J, with 21 bases between. This CDR3 comprises 16 residues.

The CDR3 nucleotides read TGTGCCAGCAGCTTAGCTCGGAGAGGCCCGAGCTCCTACGAGCAGTACTTC. Encoded protein: CASSLARRGPSSYEQYF. V gene TRBV11-1 combines with J gene TRBJ2-7; D is uncertain. CDR3 length: 17 amino acids. Germline V gives CDR1 SGHAT, CDR2 FQDESV (reference sequence). V was pared by 0 bases and J by 0 bases, with 15 bases between.

The J gene is TRBJ2-3, the V gene TRBV29-1; no clear D gene. The CDR3 has 14 amino acids. The ends were cut back, 4 bases at V and 0 bases at J, with 11 bases in the middle. CDR1 SQVTM and CDR2 ANQGSEA come from the germline V gene. The CDR3 nucleotides read TGCAGCGTTGGCGTCAGAGCTAGCACAGATACGCAGTATTTT. This sequence encodes CSVGVRASTDTQYF.

The chain joins TRBV15 to TRBJ1-1, with 9 bases aligning to TRBD1. The CDR3 consists of 14 residues. Per the germline V gene, CDR1 is LNHNV and CDR2 is YYDKDF (reference sequence). V shed 6 bases, J shed 6 bases, and the junction held 8 bases outside the gene matches. The chain's CDR3 is CATRPDRGKSEAFF. The CDR3 DNA follows: TGTGCCACCAGACCGGACAGGGGTAAGTCTGAAGCTTTCTTT.

Here the CDR3 DNA reads TGCGCCAGCAGCTTGGATGGGGACAACCGCGCTTTCTTT. This translates into CASSLDGDNRAFF. The rearrangement links TRBV5-1 to TRBJ1-1, with D possibly matching TRBD1 (6 bases). Per the germline V gene, CDR1 is SGHRS and CDR2 is YFSETQ. This CDR3 has 13 amino acids. With 0 bases removed from V and 11 bases from J, the gap between germline ends came to 14 bases. The whole variable domain, remainder taken from reference TRBV5-1 and TRBJ1-1, is KAGVTQTPRYLIKTRGQQVTLSCSPISGHRSVSWYQQTPGQGLQFLFEYFSETQRNKGNFPGRFSGRQFSNSRSEMNVSTLELGDSALYLCASSLDGDNRAFFGQGTRLTVV.

CDR3 loop: CASSYSGDLGKGLFF. The CDR3 DNA sequence: TGTGCCAGCAGTTACTCCGGGGACTTAGGCAAAGGACTGTTTTTT. The V gene is TRBV6-2 or TRBV6-3, the J gene TRBJ1-4; D possibly corresponds to TRBD1 (5 bases). Trimming stripped 0 bases from V and 13 bases from J, with 18 bases between. Germline values: CDR1 MNHEY, CDR2 SVGEGT. This CDR3 has 15 amino acids.

The chain uses TRBV29-1 and TRBJ2-3; 10 positions agree with TRBD2. The CDR3 has 13 residues. The germline CDR1 and CDR2 sequences are SQVTM and ANQGSEA. V was clipped by 6 bases and J by 2 bases; unmatched bases: 2. The DNA for the CDR3 is TGCAGCGTCAGCGGGAGGGCCACAGATACGCAGTATTTT. It is translated as CSVSGRATDTQYF.

The chain links TRBV5-1 to TRBJ2-7; 7 bases are shared with TRBD2. Germline V gives CDR1 SGHRS, CDR2 YFSETQ. V was clipped by 1 base and J by 1 base; unmatched bases: 5. This CDR3 is built from 15 residues. The CDR3 sequence is CASSLSPSGSYEQYF. The CDR3, as DNA: TGCGCCAGCAGCTTGTCCCCTAGCGGATCCTACGAGCAGTACTTC.

The J gene is TRBJ2-1, the V gene TRBV14; 13 bases map to TRBD2. The V segment lost 0 bases and the J segment 2 bases; nucleotides outside the gene matches: 16. Germline V gene data show CDR1 as SGHDN and CDR2 as FVKESK. This CDR3 is built from 22 residues. The chain's CDR3 is CASSQDVRGGTSGEVPYNEQFF. The CDR3 nucleotides read TGTGCCAGCAGCCAAGATGTTCGTGGGGGGACTAGCGGGGAGGTGCCCTACAATGAGCAGTTCTTC.

V is TRBV24-1 and J is TRBJ1-2; no firm D call. The CDR3 is made up of 15 amino acids. Per the germline V gene, CDR1 is KGHDR and CDR2 is SFDVKD. The V gene lost 4 bases and the J gene lost 7 bases, with 18 bases spanning the gap. Here the CDR3 DNA reads TGTGCCACCAGTGACCTTGCCCGGGGAGATGGTGGCTACACCTTC. Residues: CATSDLARGDGGYTF.

This chain joins TRBV5-1 and TRBJ1-2; D gene ambiguous. Trimming took 0 bases from V and 4 from J, leaving 13 bases between them. CDR3 length equals 15 residues. Germline CDR1 reads SGHRS; CDR2 reads YFSETQ. The chain's CDR3 is CASSLDRRSLYGYTF. The CDR3 DNA reads TGCGCCAGCAGCTTGGACCGGCGTTCTCTCTATGGCTACACCTTC. Looking up the rest from reference TRBV5-1 and TRBJ1-2 gives the full variable domain: KAGVTQTPRYLIKTRGQQVTLSCSPISGHRSVSWYQQTPGQGLQFLFEYFSETQRNKGNFPGRFSGRQFSNSRSEMNVSTLELGDSALYLCASSLDRRSLYGYTFGSGTRLTVV.

The chain couples TRBV29-1 to TRBJ1-3; D is perhaps TRBD1 (5 bases). The CDR3 extends over 15 amino acids. Germline V gene lookup returns CDR1 SQVTM and CDR2 ANQGSEA. V shed 7 bases and J shed 2 bases, with 18 bases lying between them. CDR3 residues: CSASPGDLAGNTIYF. CDR3 nucleotide sequence: TGCAGCGCCTCGCCGGGGGATTTGGCTGGAAACACCATATATTTT.

In nucleotides, the CDR3 is TGTGCCAGCAGCGGGAGAGGGACCGGGGAGCTGTTTTTT. The encoded protein is CASSGRGTGELFF. This chain links TRBV6-6 with TRBJ2-2, with D possibly matching TRBD2 (6 bases). Trimming stripped 6 bases from V and 5 bases from J, with 10 bases between. CDR1 and CDR2 from the germline V gene are MNHNY and SVGAGI (reference sequence). There are 13 residues in the CDR3.

The J gene is TRBJ2-6, the V gene TRBV19, with 9 bases aligning to TRBD1. Germline V gives CDR1 LNHDA, CDR2 SQIVND (reference sequence). This CDR3 is built from 18 residues. V lost 5 bases, J lost 0 bases, and 8 bases stayed unmatched. The CDR3 is CASSGRDREISGANVLTF. The CDR3 DNA reads as TGTGCCAGTAGTGGCCGGGACAGGGAAATCTCTGGGGCCAACGTCCTGACTTTC.

The count of this clone is one. The chain employs TRBV11-2 and TRBJ1-5; D is possibly TRBD1 (5 bases). Trimming removed 1 base at V and 9 bases at J, with 16 bases between. Germline assignment: CDR1 SGHAT and CDR2 FQNNGV. This CDR3 contains 15 residues. CDR3 amino acids: CASSLGSGTLWPQHF. CDR3 coding DNA: TGTGCCAGCAGCTTAGGGTCCGGGACCCTCTGGCCCCAGCATTTT. The full variable domain, completed using reference TRBV11-2 and TRBJ1-5, is EAGVAQSPRYKIIEKRQSVAFWCNPISGHATLYWYQQILGQGPKLLIQFQNNGVVDDSQLPKDRFSAERLKGVDSTLKIQPAKLEDSAVYLCASSLGSGTLWPQHFGDGTRLSIL.

The chain combines TRBV14 with TRBJ1-2; TRBD1 is a possible D gene (5 bases). CDR3 length: 15 amino acids. V lost 0 bases, J lost 5 bases, and 13 bases lay in between. Per the germline V gene, CDR1 is SGHDN and CDR2 is FVKESK. CDR3 DNA: TGTGCCAGCAGCCAAGATCAGGGCGCTGTTTATGGCTACACCTTC. As protein: CASSQDQGAVYGYTF.

Regarding this clone: This same CDR3 is encoded by further DNA sequences in the sample. The chain uses TRBV5-1 and TRBJ2-5; no clear D gene. The CDR3 contains 11 residues. V was trimmed by 0 bases and J by 5 bases, leaving 2 bases between them. Germline CDR1 is SGHRS and CDR2 is YFSETQ. CDR3 nucleotide sequence: TGCGCCAGCAGCTTGGAGGAGACCCAGTACTTC. Translated, it gives CASSLEETQYF.